The subject of this entry is one T cell receptor beta chain. This sample was taken from a study of shared clonotypes between healthy human individuals. Study-level background: Donor ages ranged 18 to 49 years: a couple of women, three men. Each donor's CD8 memory used one plate, CD8 naive two, each CD4 subset three.

Trimming at V came to 4 bases and at J to 5 bases, leaving 7 bases not matched to a gene. The CDR3 sequence is 14 residues long. The V gene's germline CDR1 is SGHRS and CDR2 YFSETQ. Sequenced by immunoSEQ multiplex PCR; TCRdb stores in-frame clones only, minus some. The sample shows about 1.4 million clones, 95% to 97% of them seen only once. The source is a man between 25 and 39 years old in good health. V and J are TRBV5-1 and TRBJ2-3, with 7 bases matching TRBD1. The sample consisted of naive CD4+ T cells sorted from blood. Sample subset: CD45RA+ positively selected. CDR3 amino acids: CASSQDRVKDTQYF. CDR3 bases: TGCGCCAGCAGCCAAGACAGGGTCAAAGATACGCAGTATTTT.